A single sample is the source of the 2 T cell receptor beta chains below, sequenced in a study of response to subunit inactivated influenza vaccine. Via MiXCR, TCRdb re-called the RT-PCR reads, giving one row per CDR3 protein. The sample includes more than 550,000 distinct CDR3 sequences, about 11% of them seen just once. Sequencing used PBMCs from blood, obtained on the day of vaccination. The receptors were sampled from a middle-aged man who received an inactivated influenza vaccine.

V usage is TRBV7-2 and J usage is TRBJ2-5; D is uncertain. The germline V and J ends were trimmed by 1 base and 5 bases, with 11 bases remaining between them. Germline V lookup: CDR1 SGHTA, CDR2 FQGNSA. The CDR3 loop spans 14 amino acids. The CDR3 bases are TGTGCCAGCAGCTTAGGACGGTCCCGGGAGACCCAGTACTTC. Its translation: CASSLGRSRETQYF.

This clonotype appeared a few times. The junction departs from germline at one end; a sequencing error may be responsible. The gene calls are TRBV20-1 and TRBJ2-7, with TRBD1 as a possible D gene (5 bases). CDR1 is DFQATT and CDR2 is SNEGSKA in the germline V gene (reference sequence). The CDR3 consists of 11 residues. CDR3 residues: CSVGREEKLNF. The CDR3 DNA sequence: TGCAGTGTGGGCAGGGAAGAGAAGTTGAACTTC.